The 9 T cell receptor beta chains in this list originate from one sample, sequenced in a study of cytomegalovirus exposure and HLA in healthy donors. Primers included in the PCR were 60 Vbeta and 13 Jbeta primers. TCRdb keeps only in-frame clones here, not all; method: immunoSEQ multiplex PCR. Here the sample spans some 130,000 clones, roughly 9.6% being singletons. The source material was PBMCs. These receptors came from a woman aged 40 to 50 in good health and CMV-seropositive.

This clone was counted only a few times. The chain employs TRBV6-1 and TRBJ1-2, with D perhaps TRBD1 (6 bases). The CDR3 is made up of 15 amino acids. V lost 9 bases and J lost 5, with 22 bases in between. Germline loops: CDR1 MNHNS, CDR2 SASEGT. For the CDR3, the DNA is TGTGCCAGTCAACCCGGGGCAGGGGAAGGGTATGGCTACACCTTC. This encodes CASQPGAGEGYGYTF.

The CDR3 DNA is TGCAGCGCCCGACTTGGGAATGAGCAGTTCTTC. Protein: CSARLGNEQFF. The V gene is TRBV29-1, the J gene TRBJ2-1; D gene ambiguous. Germline V lookup: CDR1 SQVTM, CDR2 ANQGSEA. The V end lost 7 bases, the J end lost 7 bases, and 11 bases lay between the germline ends. The CDR3 is 11 amino acids.

V is TRBV27 and J is TRBJ2-2; no reliable D call. Germline V gives CDR1 MNHEY, CDR2 SMNVEV (reference sequence). Deletions cut 5 bases from V and 6 bases from J, with 10 bases between. The CDR3 has 13 residues. CDR3 in amino acids: CASSPPKAGELFF. The CDR3 DNA follows: TGTGCCAGCAGTCCACCTAAAGCCGGGGAGCTGTTTTTT.

This clone was seen more than once but under ten times. V is TRBV2 and J is TRBJ1-1; 7 positions agree with TRBD1. J gave up 5 bases and V 9 bases, and 9 bases lay outside the gene matches. Per the germline V gene, CDR1 is SNHLY and CDR2 is FYNNEI. This CDR3 region has 13 residues. The CDR3 DNA sequence: TGTGCCAGTATACAGGGGTTTGGAACTGAAGCTTTCTTT. Protein: CASIQGFGTEAFF.

This clone was seen only a few times. V gene TRBV19 combines with J gene TRBJ1-2; 11 nucleotides agree with TRBD1. Germline CDR1 and CDR2: LNHDA and SQIVND (reference sequence). This CDR3 is built from 17 residues. Trimming removed 7 bases from V and 4 bases from J; junction bases left unmatched: 14. The DNA of the CDR3 is TGTGCCAGTATTTCCAACCCGGGACAGGGGGGAATCTATGGCTACACCTTC. Translation gives CASISNPGQGGIYGYTF.

This clone has only a few counts. This chain connects TRBV7-7 to TRBJ2-5; 9 bases are a match to TRBD1. This CDR3 is 15 amino acids long. After removal of 4 bases from V and 1 base from J, the junction contained 4 bases not matched to a gene. Looked up from germline, CDR1 is SSHAT and CDR2 is FNYEAQ (reference sequence). This CDR3 reads CASSSGQGPQETQYF. For the CDR3, the DNA is TGTGCCAGCAGCTCTGGACAGGGGCCCCAAGAGACCCAGTACTTC.

This clone was observed a few times. The rearrangement links TRBV7-2 to TRBJ1-5; TRBD1 agrees at 10 bases. The V gene's germline CDR1 is SGHTA and CDR2 FQGNSA. The CDR3 is made up of 14 amino acids. V was clipped by 3 bases and J by 6 bases; unmatched bases: 2. The CDR3 reads CASSLTGGVQPQHF. DNA for the CDR3: TGTGCCAGCAGCTTGACAGGGGGCGTTCAGCCCCAGCATTTT.

The chain uses TRBV12-5 and TRBJ1-1, with D unresolved. The length of the CDR3 is 13 residues. The germline V gene encodes CDR1 LGHNT and CDR2 FRNRAP. Trimming removed 6 bases at V and 5 bases at J, with 13 bases between. This chain's CDR3 is CASGIAFGTEAFF. The DNA of the CDR3 is TGTGCTAGTGGCATAGCTTTCGGGACTGAAGCTTTCTTT. Full variable domain (outside the CDR3, taken from reference TRBV12-5 and TRBJ1-1): DARVTQTPRHKVTEMGQEVTMRCQPILGHNTVFWYRQTMMQGLELLAYFRNRAPLDDSGMPKDRFSAEMPDATLATLKIQPSEPRDSAVYFCASGIAFGTEAFFGQGTRLTVV.

The rearrangement joins TRBV18 to TRBJ1-2, with D unclear. V lost 2 bases and J lost 2, with 6 bases in between. The CDR3 covers 13 residues. CDR1 and CDR2 from the germline V gene are KGHSH and LQKENI. For the CDR3, the DNA is TGTGCCAGCTCACCAAAAGCGAACTATGGCTACACCTTC. Translation gives CASSPKANYGYTF.